The next 10 T cell receptor beta chains were all read from a single sample in a study of shared clonotypes between healthy human individuals. Sequencing used immunoSEQ multiplex PCR; TCRdb keeps in-frame clones, though not all of them. Of 2 million to 3 million clones listed, over 85% are singletons. Sequenced material: naive CD4+ T cells sorted from blood. The subset denotes: CD45RA+ positively selected. The source of these receptors is a man between 18 and 29 years old in good health.

The chain recombines TRBV6-1 with TRBJ1-2; D possibly corresponds to TRBD1 (5 bases). Germline V gene lookup returns CDR1 MNHNS and CDR2 SASEGT. The germline V and J ends were trimmed by 5 bases and 3 bases, with 13 bases remaining between them. This CDR3 has 14 amino acids. CDR3 region: CASSFRGEDYGYTF. The CDR3 nucleotides read TGTGCCAGCAGTTTCCGGGGGGAGGACTATGGCTACACCTTC.

The chain is built from TRBV9 and TRBJ2-2; D is possibly TRBD2 (5 bases). V was cut by 1 base and J by 8 bases, with 15 bases left in between. The V gene's germline CDR1 is SGDLS and CDR2 YYNGEE. The CDR3 extends over 15 amino acids. This CDR3 reads CASSVPSSTGGELFF. CDR3 in DNA: TGTGCCAGCAGCGTACCATCTAGCACCGGGGGGGAGCTGTTTTTT.

The J gene is TRBJ1-2, the V gene TRBV7-2, with D tentatively TRBD1 (6 bases). The CDR3 contains 15 residues. V lost 5 bases and J lost 0, with 13 bases in between. CDR1 and CDR2 (germline): SGHTA, FQGNSA. The CDR3 coding sequence is TGTGCCAGCAGCAGGCGGGACACCACTAACTATGGCTACACCTTC. Its protein is CASSRRDTTNYGYTF.

The V and J genes are TRBV30 and TRBJ2-5; possibly TRBD1 for D (6 bases). The J call is in doubt because the DNA end fits TRBJ2-7 better. Germline V lookup: CDR1 GTSNPN, CDR2 SVGIG (reference sequence). The CDR3 spans 14 residues. The CDR3 DNA sequence: TGTGCCTGGAGTGTACCAGGGGCCGTCTACGAGCAGTACTTC. Amino acids: CAWSVPGAVYEQYF.

CDR3: CASKRGYTGELFF. The CDR3 DNA reads TGTGCCAGCAAGAGGGGTTACACCGGGGAGCTGTTTTTT. The rearrangement uses TRBV6-5 and TRBJ2-2, with D possibly called TRBD1 or TRBD2 (5 bases each). Germline CDR1 MNHEY, CDR2 SVGAGI. This CDR3 comprises 13 residues. V was clipped by 7 bases and J by 3 bases, with 9 bases between them.

The rearrangement joins TRBV6-5 to TRBJ2-2; the D call may be TRBD1 or TRBD2 (6 bases each). Trimming shortened V by 8 bases and J by 4 bases, and 17 bases separated the two germline ends. The germline V gene encodes CDR1 MNHEY and CDR2 SVGAGI. This CDR3 is built from 15 residues. The CDR3 sequence is CASFSGGAGTGELFF. The CDR3 DNA is TGTGCCAGCTTTTCCGGGGGCGCGGGCACCGGGGAGCTGTTTTTT.

The CDR3 coding sequence is TGTGCCAGCAGGGCTAGTGAGGCCGGGGAGCTGTTTTTT. It encodes CASRASEAGELFF. The V call is TRBV11-3, the J call TRBJ2-2; D is ambiguous. Between the trimmed V and J ends, which lost 6 bases and 6 bases, there was a span of 11 bases. This CDR3 spans 13 amino acids. Per germline, CDR1 SGHNT and CDR2 YENEEA. The entire variable domain, with the rest obtained from reference TRBV11-3 and TRBJ2-2, is as follows: EAGVVQSPRYKIIEKKQPVAFWCNPISGHNTLYWYLQNLGQGPELLIRYENEEAVDDSQLPKDRFSAERLKGVDSTLKIQPAELGDSAVYLCASRASEAGELFFGEGSRLTVL.

About this clone: Other DNA sequences in this sample translate to the same CDR3. The chain has TRBV7-9 and TRBJ2-5; a weak D match, TRBD1 (6 bases). V was clipped by 3 bases and J by 5 bases, with 10 bases between them. CDR1 SEHNR and CDR2 FQNEAQ come from the germline V gene (reference sequence). The CDR3 runs to 13 residues. CDR3 sequence (DNA): TGTGCCAGCAGCTTTGGGGGCGGGGAGACCCAGTACTTC. Protein product: CASSFGGGETQYF.

The rearrangement joins TRBV18 to TRBJ2-7, with TRBD2 as a possible D gene (6 bases). Germline V gene sequence: CDR1 KGHSH, CDR2 LQKENI. This CDR3 has 14 amino acids. V lost 6 bases to trimming and J lost 2 bases, with 14 bases between them. Here the CDR3 DNA reads TGTGCCAGCTCCCTGGAGGGCTGGGCCTACGAGCAGTACTTC. Its translation is CASSLEGWAYEQYF. The full variable domain, in which reference TRBV18 and TRBJ2-7 provide the parts outside the CDR3, is NAGVMQNPRHLVRRRGQEARLRCSPMKGHSHVYWYRQLPEEGLKFMVYLQKENIIDESGMPKERFSAEFPKEGPSILRIQQVVRGDSAAYFCASSLEGWAYEQYFGPGTRLTVT.

This chain connects TRBV5-1 to TRBJ2-7; D unclear. The CDR3 totals 14 residues. V was trimmed by 4 bases and J by 0 bases, leaving 11 bases between them. The germline V gene encodes CDR1 SGHRS and CDR2 YFSETQ. DNA of the CDR3: TGCGCCAGCAGCCTCGGACGGATCTCCTACGAGCAGTACTTC. This sequence encodes CASSLGRISYEQYF. The whole variable domain, filled in from reference TRBV5-1 and TRBJ2-7, reads KAGVTQTPRYLIKTRGQQVTLSCSPISGHRSVSWYQQTPGQGLQFLFEYFSETQRNKGNFPGRFSGRQFSNSRSEMNVSTLELGDSALYLCASSLGRISYEQYFGPGTRLTVT.